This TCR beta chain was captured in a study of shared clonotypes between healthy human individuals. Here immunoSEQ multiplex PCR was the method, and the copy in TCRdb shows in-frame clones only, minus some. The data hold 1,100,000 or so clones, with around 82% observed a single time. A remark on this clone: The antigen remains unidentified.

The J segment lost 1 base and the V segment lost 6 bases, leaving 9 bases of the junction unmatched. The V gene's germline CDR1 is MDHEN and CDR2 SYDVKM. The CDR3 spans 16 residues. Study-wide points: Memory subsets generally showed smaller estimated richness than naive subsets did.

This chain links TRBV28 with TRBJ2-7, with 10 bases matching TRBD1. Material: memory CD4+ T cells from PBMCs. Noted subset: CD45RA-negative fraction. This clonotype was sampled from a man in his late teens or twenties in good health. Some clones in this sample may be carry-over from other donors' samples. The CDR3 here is CASSPTGQGVSYEQYF. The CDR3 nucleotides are TGTGCCAGCAGCCCTACCGGACAGGGGGTATCCTACGAGCAGTACTTC.